This is a list of T cell receptor beta chains from one sample in a study of T cells in tumors and immune-related adverse events. Some clones are missing from TCRdb's copy, which holds only in-frame ones; the method was immunoSEQ multiplex PCR. Here the sample spans under 8,500 clones, 94% being singletons. Specimen: lymph node tissue, collected from a patient treated with anti-PD-1 therapy. The source of these receptors is a female donor with metastatic renal cell carcinoma. CDR3s include the opening cysteine and the closing phenylalanine or tryptophan. D genes are given only for firm matches. Only part of the rows carry a size: once, few, many, or a class if the clone is expanded.

v_gene	j_gene	abundance	d_gene	CDR3nt	CDR3aa
TRBV5-4	TRBJ2-5	.	TRBD2	TGTGCCAGCAGACCAAGCGGGGGGGCCCAAGAGACCCAGTACTTC	CASRPSGGAQETQYF
TRBV19	TRBJ1-2	.	.	TGTGCCAGTAGTCTCGACAGGACTAACTATGGCTACACCTTC	CASSLDRTNYGYTF
TRBV28	TRBJ1-4	.	.	TGTGCCAGCAGTTTACATGAAAAACTGTTTTTT	CASSLHEKLFF
TRBV5-4	TRBJ2-6	medium-sized	.	TGTGCCAGCAGCTTGGCGGTAGGCAGCTCCTCTGGGGCCAACGTCCTGACTTTC	CASSLAVGSSSGANVLTF
TRBV7-9	TRBJ1-3	.	.	TGTGCCAGCAGCCCGACAGGCTCTGGAAACACCATATATTTT	CASSPTGSGNTIYF
TRBV5-6	TRBJ2-7	.	TRBD1	TGTGCCAGCAGCTTGGCGGGACAGGGGGCCTACGAGCAGTACTTC	CASSLAGQGAYEQYF
TRBV7-8	TRBJ2-1	.	.	TGTGCCAGCAGCTTACCCGAGACAGGCTACAATGAGCAGTTCTTC	CASSLPETGYNEQFF
TRBV5-4	TRBJ2-5	.	TRBD2	TGTGCCAGCAGCTTGGATAGCGGGGGGGCGGAGACCCAGTACTTC	CASSLDSGGAETQYF
TRBV19	TRBJ2-2	.	TRBD2	TGTGCCAGTAGTATAGACCTACAGGGACTAGCGGGAGTCACCGGGGAGCTGTTTTTT	CASSIDLQGLAGVTGELFF
TRBV7-2	TRBJ2-5	.	.	TGTGCCAGCAGCTCCGTTCAGAAAGAGACCCAGTACTTC	CASSSVQKETQYF
TRBV6-5	TRBJ1-2	.	.	TGTGCCAGCAGTTACTCGATTAACTCCCGTAACTATGGCTACACCTTC	CASSYSINSRNYGYTF
TRBV18	TRBJ1-6	.	.	TGTGCCAGCGCCCAGGGTCCTTCACCCCTCCACTTT	CASAQGPSPLHF
TRBV7-2	TRBJ2-7	.	TRBD1	TGTGCCAGCACTCTAGGGACAGGTCCCTACGAGCAGTACTTC	CASTLGTGPYEQYF
TRBV6-6	TRBJ1-1	.	.	TGTGCCAGCAGTTACTCGGGAGGCGCTGAAGCTTTCTTT	CASSYSGGAEAFF
TRBV6-5	TRBJ1-6	.	TRBD1	TGTGCCAGCAGTTACCAGGGACAGAGTAATTCACCCCTCCACTTT	CASSYQGQSNSPLHF
TRBV18	TRBJ2-7	.	.	TGTGCCAGCTCACCACCTACAGGCAACTCCTACGAGCAGTACTTC	CASSPPTGNSYEQYF
TRBV11-3	TRBJ2-3	.	.	TGTGCCAGCAGCCCCGGATACTTTACTAGCACAGATACGCAGTATTTT	CASSPGYFTSTDTQYF
TRBV6-1	TRBJ2-2	.	TRBD2	TGTGCCAGCAGAGAGCGGGGGGAAGGCGGGGAGCTGTTTTTT	CASRERGEGGELFF
TRBV18	TRBJ2-7	.	TRBD2	TGTGCCAGCTCACCAGGGGCTAGCGGCTCCTACGAGCAGTACTTC	CASSPGASGSYEQYF
TRBV28	TRBJ2-7	.	TRBD1	TGTGCCAGCAGTTTGGCGGGGACAGGGCTGGGTGAGCAGTACTTT	CASSLAGTGLGEQYF
TRBV30	TRBJ2-2	.	.	TGTGCCTGGGCCTACTTACAGACGAACACCGGGGAGCTGTTTTTT	CAWAYLQTNTGELFF
TRBV11-3	TRBJ2-7	.	.	TGTGCCAGCAGCTTATGCGAGCAGTACTTC	CASSLCEQYF
TRBV18	TRBJ1-2	.	.	TGTGCCAGCTCACCACCCCACGGGACACCCCCTGGGGGTAACTATGGCTACACCTTC	CASSPPHGTPPGGNYGYTF
TRBV19	TRBJ1-2	.	.	TGTGCCAGTAGTGACAGGTCTTATGGCTACACCTTC	CASSDRSYGYTF
TRBV7-2	TRBJ2-1	.	.	TGTGCCAGCAGCTTCGGGGTTACCTCCTACAATGAGCAGTTCTTC	CASSFGVTSYNEQFF
TRBV14	TRBJ2-1	.	.	TGTGCCAGCAGCCAAGAGGAGTATTTTCAGTTCTTC	CASSQEEYFQFF
TRBV7-9	TRBJ2-3	.	.	TGTGCCAGCAGCTTAGGGCAGGGGGGGTCACGCACAGATACGCAGTATTTT	CASSLGQGGSRTDTQYF
TRBV28	TRBJ1-4	.	TRBD1	TGTGCCAGCAGTTTACATACCGGGACAGGGGATGAAAAACTGTTTTTT	CASSLHTGTGDEKLFF
TRBV2	TRBJ2-7	.	TRBD2	TGTCTCACGCGGCGTAGCGGGCTTTCCTACGAGCAGTACTTC	CLTRRSGLSYEQYF
TRBV7-9	TRBJ1-1	.	.	TGTGCCAGCAGCTTACTTACGGGGGGCCCGTGGAACACTGAAGCTTTCTTT	CASSLLTGGPWNTEAFF
TRBV5-5	TRBJ1-1	.	.	TGTGCCAGCAGCTTGGTGCAGACTGAAGCTTTCTTT	CASSLVQTEAFF
TRBV6-5	TRBJ1-3	once	.	TGTGCCAGCAGGCGAACAGCAAGCTCTGGAAACACCATATATTTT	CASRRTASSGNTIYF
TRBV4-3	TRBJ2-4	.	.	TGCGCCAGCAGCCAAGATTCCACAGTAGCCAAAAACATTCAGTACTTC	CASSQDSTVAKNIQYF
TRBV7-2	TRBJ2-7	.	TRBD2	TGTGCCAGCAGCTTAGCTCCGGTAACCGCCGGGACTAGCGGGGACGAGCAGTACTTC	CASSLAPVTAGTSGDEQYF
TRBV6-1	TRBJ2-6	.	.	TGTGCCAGCAGTTTGGGGTCTGGGGCCAACGTCCTGACTTTC	CASSLGSGANVLTF
TRBV7-9	TRBJ2-1	.	TRBD2	TGTGCCGCATCACTAGCGGGGAAGAGGGAGCAGTTCTTC	CAASLAGKREQFF
TRBV30	TRBJ2-1	.	.	TGTGCCTGGAGTGGCGTCGGTGGGGGGACTGAGCAGTTCTTC	CAWSGVGGGTEQFF
TRBV30	TRBJ2-5	.	TRBD1	TGTGCCTGGAGTGTACGGACAGGGAGTCTGGGAGAGACCCAGTACTTC	CAWSVRTGSLGETQYF
TRBV11-2	TRBJ1-2	.	.	TGTGCCAGCAGCCCGACGACCGGGATCTTCTGGGGCTACACCTTC	CASSPTTGIFWGYTF
TRBV19	TRBJ1-4	.	TRBD1	TGTGCCAGTAGTATAGTCCGGCAGGGGGCGCGGGGAGCAACTAATGAAAAACTGTTTTTT	CASSIVRQGARGATNEKLFF
TRBV2	TRBJ2-5	.	.	TGTGCCAGCAGTGGAGGGCAAGAGACCCAGTACTTC	CASSGGQETQYF
TRBV5-4	TRBJ1-1	once	.	TGTGCCAGCAGCCGGGACGCAGGGCCCCGGGGTACTGAAGCTTTCTTT	CASSRDAGPRGTEAFF
TRBV11-2	TRBJ2-1	.	TRBD2	TGTGCCAGCAGCCCGGAAATAGCGGGGGTAAATGAGCAGTTCTTC	CASSPEIAGVNEQFF
TRBV15	TRBJ1-4	.	TRBD1	TGTGCCACCAGCGTTAGACAGGGGCTGGATGAAAAACTGTTTTTT	CATSVRQGLDEKLFF
TRBV6-1	TRBJ2-1	.	TRBD1	TGTGCCAGCAGTGAACAGGACAGGGTTACGTATGAGCAGTTCTTC	CASSEQDRVTYEQFF
TRBV30	TRBJ1-3	.	.	TGTGCCTGGAGCGTTCAGGGGAGTGATGGAAACACCATATATTTT	CAWSVQGSDGNTIYF
TRBV7-9	TRBJ1-1	.	.	TGTGCCAGCAGCCTGGACAACCAAAAAGCTTTCTTT	CASSLDNQKAFF
TRBV5-1	TRBJ2-3	.	.	TGCGCCAGCAGCTTGCATGGCGAGGGGACAGATACGCAGTATTTT	CASSLHGEGTDTQYF
TRBV7-2	TRBJ2-1	once	.	TGTGCCAGCAGCCGGACGGGGAATGAGCAGTTCTTC	CASSRTGNEQFF
TRBV18	TRBJ2-6	.	TRBD1	TGTGCCAGCTCACCACAGCCGGACAGGGTACGAGGGGCCAACGTCCTGACTTTC	CASSPQPDRVRGANVLTF
TRBV6-4	TRBJ1-1	.	TRBD1	TGTGCCAGCACCCAGGGGACAGGGGCGGACACTGAAGCTTTCTTT	CASTQGTGADTEAFF
TRBV7-9	TRBJ2-1	.	TRBD2	TGTGCCAGCAGCTTAGGGGTAGCGGGGGGGCTTGTTGTCAATGAGCAGTTCTTC	CASSLGVAGGLVVNEQFF
TRBV11-2	TRBJ2-2	.	.	TGTGCCAGCAGCCCGTGGGCAGACGCGAACACCGGGGAGCTGTTTTTT	CASSPWADANTGELFF
TRBV11-2	TRBJ1-2	.	.	TGTGCCAGCAGCTCGTTCCAGGCGGGGTATGGCTACACCTTC	CASSSFQAGYGYTF
TRBV7-2	TRBJ2-7	.	TRBD1	TGTGCCAGCAGCAAAAGTGGGACAGGGGCCTCCGAGCAGTACTTC	CASSKSGTGASEQYF